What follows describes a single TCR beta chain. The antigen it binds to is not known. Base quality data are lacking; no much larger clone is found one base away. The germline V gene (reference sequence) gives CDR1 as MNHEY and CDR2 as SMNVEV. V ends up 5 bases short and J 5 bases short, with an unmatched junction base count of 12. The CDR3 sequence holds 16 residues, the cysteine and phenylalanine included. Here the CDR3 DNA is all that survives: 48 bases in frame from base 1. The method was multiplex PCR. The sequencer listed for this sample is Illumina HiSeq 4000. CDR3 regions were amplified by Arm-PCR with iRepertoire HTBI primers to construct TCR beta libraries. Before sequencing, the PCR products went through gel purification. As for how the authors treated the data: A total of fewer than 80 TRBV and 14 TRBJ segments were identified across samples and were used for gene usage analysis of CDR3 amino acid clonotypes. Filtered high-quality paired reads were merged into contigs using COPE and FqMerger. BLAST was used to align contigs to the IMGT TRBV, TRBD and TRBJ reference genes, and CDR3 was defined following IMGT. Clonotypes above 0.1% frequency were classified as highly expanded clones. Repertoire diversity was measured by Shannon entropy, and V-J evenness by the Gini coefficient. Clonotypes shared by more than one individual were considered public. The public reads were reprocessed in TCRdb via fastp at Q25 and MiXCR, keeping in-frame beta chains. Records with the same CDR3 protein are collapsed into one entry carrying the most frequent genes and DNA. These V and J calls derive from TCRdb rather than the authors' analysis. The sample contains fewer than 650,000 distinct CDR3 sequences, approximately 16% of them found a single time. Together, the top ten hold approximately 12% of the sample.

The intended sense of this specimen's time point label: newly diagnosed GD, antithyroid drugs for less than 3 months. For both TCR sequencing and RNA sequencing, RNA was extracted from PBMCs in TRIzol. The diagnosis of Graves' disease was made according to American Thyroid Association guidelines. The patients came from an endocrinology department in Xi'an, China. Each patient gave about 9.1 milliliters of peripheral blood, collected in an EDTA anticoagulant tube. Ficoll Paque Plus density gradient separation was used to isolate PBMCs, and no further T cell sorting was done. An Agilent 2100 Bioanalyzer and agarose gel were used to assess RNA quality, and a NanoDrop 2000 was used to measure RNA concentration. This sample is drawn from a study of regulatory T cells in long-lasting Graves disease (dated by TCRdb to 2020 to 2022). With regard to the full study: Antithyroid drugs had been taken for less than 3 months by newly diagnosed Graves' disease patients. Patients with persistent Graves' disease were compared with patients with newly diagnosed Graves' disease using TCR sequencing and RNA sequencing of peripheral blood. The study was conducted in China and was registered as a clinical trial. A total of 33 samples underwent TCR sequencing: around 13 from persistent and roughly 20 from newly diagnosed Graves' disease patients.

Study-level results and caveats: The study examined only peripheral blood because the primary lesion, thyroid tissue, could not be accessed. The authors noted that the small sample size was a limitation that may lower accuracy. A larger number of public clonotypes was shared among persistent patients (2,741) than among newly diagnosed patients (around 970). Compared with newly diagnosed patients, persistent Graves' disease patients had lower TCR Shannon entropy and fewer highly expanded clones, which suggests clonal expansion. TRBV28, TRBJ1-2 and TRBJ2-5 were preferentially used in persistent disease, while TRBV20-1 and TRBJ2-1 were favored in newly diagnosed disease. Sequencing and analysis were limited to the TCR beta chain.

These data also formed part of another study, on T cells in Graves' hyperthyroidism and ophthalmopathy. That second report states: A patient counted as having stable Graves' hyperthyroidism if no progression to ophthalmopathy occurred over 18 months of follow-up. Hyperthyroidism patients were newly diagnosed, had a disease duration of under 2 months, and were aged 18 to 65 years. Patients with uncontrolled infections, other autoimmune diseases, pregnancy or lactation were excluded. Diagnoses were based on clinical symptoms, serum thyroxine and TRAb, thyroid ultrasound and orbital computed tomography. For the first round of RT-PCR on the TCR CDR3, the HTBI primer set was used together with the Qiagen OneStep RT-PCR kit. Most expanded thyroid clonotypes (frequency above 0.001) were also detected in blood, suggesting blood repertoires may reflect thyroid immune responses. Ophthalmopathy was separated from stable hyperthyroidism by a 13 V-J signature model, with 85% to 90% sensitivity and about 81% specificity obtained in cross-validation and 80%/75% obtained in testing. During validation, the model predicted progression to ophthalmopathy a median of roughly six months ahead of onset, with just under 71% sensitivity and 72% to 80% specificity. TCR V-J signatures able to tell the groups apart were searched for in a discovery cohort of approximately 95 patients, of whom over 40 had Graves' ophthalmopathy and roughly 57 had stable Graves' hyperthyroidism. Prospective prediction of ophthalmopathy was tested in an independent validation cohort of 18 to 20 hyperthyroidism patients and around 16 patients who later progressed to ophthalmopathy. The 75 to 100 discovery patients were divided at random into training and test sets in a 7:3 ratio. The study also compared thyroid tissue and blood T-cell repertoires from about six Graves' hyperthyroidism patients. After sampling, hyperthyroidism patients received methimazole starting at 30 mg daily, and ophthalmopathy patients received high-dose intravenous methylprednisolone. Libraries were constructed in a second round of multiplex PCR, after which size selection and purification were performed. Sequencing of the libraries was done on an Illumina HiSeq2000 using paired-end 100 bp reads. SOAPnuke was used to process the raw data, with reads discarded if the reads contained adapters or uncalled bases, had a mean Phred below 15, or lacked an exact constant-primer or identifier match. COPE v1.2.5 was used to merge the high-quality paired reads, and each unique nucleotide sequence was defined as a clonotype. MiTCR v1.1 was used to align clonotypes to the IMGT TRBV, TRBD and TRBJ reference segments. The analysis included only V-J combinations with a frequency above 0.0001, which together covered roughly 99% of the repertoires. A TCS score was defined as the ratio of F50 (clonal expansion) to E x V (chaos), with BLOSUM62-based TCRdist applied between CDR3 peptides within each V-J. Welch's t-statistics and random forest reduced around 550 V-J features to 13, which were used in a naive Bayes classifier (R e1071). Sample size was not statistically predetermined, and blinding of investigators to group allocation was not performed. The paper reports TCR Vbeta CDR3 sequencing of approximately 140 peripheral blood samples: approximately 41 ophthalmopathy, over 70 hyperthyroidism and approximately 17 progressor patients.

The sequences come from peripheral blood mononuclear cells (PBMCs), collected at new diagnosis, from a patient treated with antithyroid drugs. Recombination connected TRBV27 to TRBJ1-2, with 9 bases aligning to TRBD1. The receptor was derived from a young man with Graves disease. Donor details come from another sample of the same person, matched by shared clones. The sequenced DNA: TGTGCCAGCAGTACTCACCGGGACAGGGTTGGGTATGGCTACACCTTC. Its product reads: CASSTHRDRVGYGYTF.